The TCR beta chain under discussion was sequenced for a study of cytomegalovirus exposure and HLA in healthy donors. Study-level points and caveats: TCR beta V- and J-gene trimming was later associated with a missense DCLRE1C variant. A previous analysis found most TCR beta V segments productive roughly 87% or roughly 30% of the time. The classifier, whose performance was assessed in both the original and validation cohorts, reportedly diagnosed cytomegalovirus status with high specificity and sensitivity. One cluster of highly shared sequence variants probably arose as a sequencing artifact.

Germline V gene lookup returns CDR1 MNHEY and CDR2 SVGAGI. This CDR3 comprises 13 residues. V was pared by 2 bases and J by 11 bases, with 12 bases between. This clone was counted a few times. Its specificity is not known. With 60 Vbeta and 13 Jbeta primers, the PCR was carried out. Here immunoSEQ multiplex PCR was the method, and the copy in TCRdb shows in-frame clones only, minus some. The table has 90,000 to 100,000 clones, approximately 79% seen once. J is TRBJ1-4 and V is TRBV6-5; no reliable D call. Sequenced sample: PBMCs. This receptor was taken from a male donor in good health and CMV-seronegative. The CDR3 DNA sequence: TGTGCCAGCAGTTACCTCACCTCCGGGAAACTGTTTTTT. Translation gives CASSYLTSGKLFF.